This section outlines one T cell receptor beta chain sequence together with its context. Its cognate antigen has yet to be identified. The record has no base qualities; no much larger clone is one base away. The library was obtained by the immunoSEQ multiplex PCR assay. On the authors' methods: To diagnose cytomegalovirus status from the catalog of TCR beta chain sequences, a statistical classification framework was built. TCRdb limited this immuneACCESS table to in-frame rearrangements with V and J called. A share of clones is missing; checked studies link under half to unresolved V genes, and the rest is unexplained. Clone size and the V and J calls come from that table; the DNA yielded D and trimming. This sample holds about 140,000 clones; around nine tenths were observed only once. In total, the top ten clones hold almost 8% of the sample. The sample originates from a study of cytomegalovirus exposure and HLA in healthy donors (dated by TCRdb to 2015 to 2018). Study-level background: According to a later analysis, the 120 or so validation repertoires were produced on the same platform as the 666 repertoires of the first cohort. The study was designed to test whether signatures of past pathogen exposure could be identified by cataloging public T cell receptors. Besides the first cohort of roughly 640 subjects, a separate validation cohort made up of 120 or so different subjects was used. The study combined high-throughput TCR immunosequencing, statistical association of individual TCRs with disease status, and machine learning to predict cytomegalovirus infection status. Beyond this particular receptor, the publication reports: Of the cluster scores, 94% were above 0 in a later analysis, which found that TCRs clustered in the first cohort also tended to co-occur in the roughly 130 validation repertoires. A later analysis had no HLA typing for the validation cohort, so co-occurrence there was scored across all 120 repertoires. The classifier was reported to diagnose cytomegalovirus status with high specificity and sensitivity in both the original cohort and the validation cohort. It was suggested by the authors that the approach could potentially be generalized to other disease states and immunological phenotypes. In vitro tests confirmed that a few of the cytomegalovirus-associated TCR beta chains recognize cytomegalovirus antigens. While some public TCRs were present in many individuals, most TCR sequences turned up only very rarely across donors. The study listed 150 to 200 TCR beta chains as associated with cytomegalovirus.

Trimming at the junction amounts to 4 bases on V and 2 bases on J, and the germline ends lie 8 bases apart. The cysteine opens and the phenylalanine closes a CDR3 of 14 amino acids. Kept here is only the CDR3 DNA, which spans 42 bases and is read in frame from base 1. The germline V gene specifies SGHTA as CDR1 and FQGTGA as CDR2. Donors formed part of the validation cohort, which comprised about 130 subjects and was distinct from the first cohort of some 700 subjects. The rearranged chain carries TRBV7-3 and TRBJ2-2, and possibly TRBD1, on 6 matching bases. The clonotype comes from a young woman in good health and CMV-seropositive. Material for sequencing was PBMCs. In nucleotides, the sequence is TGTGCCAGCAGCTCGGACAGTAACACCGGGGAGCTGTTTTTT. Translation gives CASSSDSNTGELFF.